This TCR beta chain emerged from a study of blood T cell repertoires in COVID-19. About the study: Acute and convalescent COVID-19 specimens originated in the United States, Italy and Spain. Sources were T cells, B-cell-depleted T cells, or PBMCs; the material itself was cDNA or gDNA.

Trimming took 4 bases from V and 3 from J; bases not matched to a gene: 7. This CDR3 has 14 amino acids. Germline assignment: CDR1 SGHRS and CDR2 YFSETQ. Under the authors' procedure: Amplification of reference gene primers was used by the study to estimate nucleated cell counts. Produced via immunoSEQ multiplex PCR; TCRdb's table is partial and in-frame only. The DNA gave D and trimming, while V, J and clone size come from that table. The table includes about 76,000 clones, about 90% detected once. Sequencing used peripheral blood. This TCR was sampled from a human donor in a cohort sampled during active COVID-19. The V and J genes are TRBV5-1 and TRBJ2-7; 7 nucleotides line up with TRBD1. Written as DNA, the CDR3 is TGCGCCAGCAGCCCCATCGGGACAGACTACGAGCAGTACTTC. It specifies CASSPIGTDYEQYF.